A single sample gave rise to the 22 T cell receptor beta chains below, sequenced in a study of T-cell memory formation after mild COVID-19. One entry per CDR3 protein results from TCRdb running MiXCR on the 5' RACE reads. This repertoire shows about 60,000 distinct CDR3 sequences, more than 9% found once; its top ten account for roughly a quarter. Sequenced material: PBMCs or a T cell subset sorted from them (not recorded which). These receptors were taken from a man aged 18 to 30 who had mild COVID-19 (a few samples of this study predate the infection). Cell type and time point are not known.

The chain couples TRBV11-2 to TRBJ2-5, with D tentatively TRBD1 or TRBD2 (6 bases each). The CDR3 length is 14 residues. Trimming removed 3 bases from V and 4 bases from J, with 12 bases in between. Germline CDR1 SGHAT, CDR2 FQNNGV. The CDR3 coding sequence is TGTGCCAGCAGCTTTATTCGGGGGCGAGAGACCCAGTACTTC. Translating it yields CASSFIRGRETQYF.

This clonotype was seen a few times. The rearrangement joins TRBV3-1 to TRBJ2-3; D is unclear. The germline V and J ends were trimmed by 0 bases and 6 bases, with 13 bases remaining between them. This CDR3 comprises 15 residues. CDR1 and CDR2 (germline): LGHDT, YNNKEL (reference sequence). CDR3 in amino acids: CASSQDSKAPDTQYF. CDR3 sequence (DNA): TGTGCCAGCAGCCAAGATTCGAAGGCTCCCGATACGCAGTATTTT.

This chain links TRBV5-1 with TRBJ2-3; 8 bases line up with TRBD2. V dropped 0 bases and J dropped 6; count of bases not matched to a gene: 3. The CDR3 is 14 amino acids. Germline assignment: CDR1 SGHRS and CDR2 YFSETQ. CDR3 region: CASSLDGGADTQYF. CDR3 nucleotides: TGCGCCAGCAGCTTGGACGGGGGGGCGGATACGCAGTATTTT.

This clonotype occurred a few times. The chain employs TRBV6-5 and TRBJ1-2; D perhaps matches TRBD1 (5 bases). Germline V gene sequence: CDR1 MNHEY, CDR2 SVGAGI. CDR3 size: 13 residues. Trimming removed 5 bases from V and 5 bases from J, with 12 bases in between. Written as DNA, the CDR3 is TGTGCCAGCAGTCAACGGACACTTTATGGCTACACCTTC. It translates to CASSQRTLYGYTF.

The chain uses TRBV4-1 and TRBJ2-2; TRBD1 aligns across 7 bases. The CDR3 runs to 15 residues. Germline V gene sequence: CDR1 MGHRA, CDR2 YSYEKL. The V and J ends lost 3 bases and 4 bases, in that order; junction bases with no gene match: 5. Here the CDR3 DNA reads TGCGCCAGCAGCCAGACAGGGTTGGCCACCGGGGAGCTGTTTTTT. This encodes CASSQTGLATGELFF.

This clonotype was seen a handful of times. The chain is built from TRBV20-1 and TRBJ2-7; D is ambiguous. Germline V lookup: CDR1 DFQATT, CDR2 SNEGSKA (reference sequence). With 2 bases removed from V and 3 bases from J, the gap between germline ends came to 5 bases. The CDR3 is made up of 11 amino acids. The CDR3, as DNA: TGCAGTGCTAGACCAGGCTACGAGCAGTACGTC. It translates to CSARPGYEQYV.

V usage is TRBV3-1 and J usage is TRBJ1-1; TRBD1 aligns across 7 bases. CDR3 length equals 14 residues. Germline assignment: CDR1 LGHDT and CDR2 YNNKEL (reference sequence). The V and J ends lost 5 bases and 0 bases, in that order; junction bases with no gene match: 3. For the CDR3, the DNA is TGTGCCAGCAGCGGGGGACAGATGAACACTGAAGCTTTCTTT. It specifies CASSGGQMNTEAFF.

This clonotype came up many times. This sequence joins TRBV4-2 and TRBJ2-1, with D unresolved. Germline V gene data show CDR1 as LGHNA and CDR2 as YNFKEQ. The V and J ends lost 0 bases and 0 bases respectively, with 6 bases between them. The CDR3 contains 15 residues. CDR3 bases: TGTGCCAGCAGCCAAGATGACGGCTCCTACAATGAGCAGTTCTTC. It yields the protein CASSQDDGSYNEQFF.

This clonotype appeared many times. This chain uses TRBV7-2 with TRBJ2-2, with D unclear. This CDR3 has 13 residues. CDR1 SGHTA and CDR2 FQGNSA come from the germline V gene. V dropped 5 bases and J dropped 6 bases, with 10 bases sitting between them. The CDR3 DNA reads TGTGCCAGCAGCCGTACGGTCTCCGGGGAGCTGTTTTTT. Translating gives CASSRTVSGELFF.

The V call is TRBV3-1, the J call TRBJ2-5; no clear D gene. The CDR3 extends over 14 amino acids. Trimming pared 3 bases from V and 1 base from J, leaving 9 bases between. From germline, CDR1 is LGHDT and CDR2 YNNKEL (reference sequence). CDR3 sequence (DNA): TGTGCCAGCAGCCACTCCGAAGCCCAAGAGACCCAGTACTTC. Translation gives CASSHSEAQETQYF.

There are a few counts of this clonotype. This chain connects TRBV7-2 to TRBJ2-2, with 7 bases that match TRBD2. The CDR3 loop spans 16 amino acids. The V and J ends lost 6 bases and 0 bases, in that order; junction bases with no gene match: 7. CDR1 and CDR2 from the germline V gene are SGHTA and FQGNSA. This CDR3 reads CASSPPGLANTGELFF. CDR3 nucleotide sequence: TGTGCCAGCAGTCCACCAGGACTAGCGAACACCGGGGAGCTGTTTTTT.

Notes on this clonotype: A read error is possible here, since a much larger clone lies one base away. V and J are TRBV5-4 and TRBJ1-2; D call uncertain. The V gene's germline CDR1 is SGHNT and CDR2 YYREEE (reference sequence). The CDR3 spans 14 residues. The CDR3 loop reads CAGRPPASVYGYTF. As DNA, the CDR3 is TGTGCCGGCAGACCCCCGGCCTCGGTATATGGCTACACCTTC.

The sample holds many counts of this clonotype. This chain uses TRBV6-1 with TRBJ1-2; 8 bases map to TRBD1. The V gene's germline CDR1 is MNHNS and CDR2 SASEGT. The trim removed 10 bases at V and 8 bases at J, leaving 9 bases unmatched. CDR3 length: 12 residues. The CDR3, as DNA: TGTGCCACGGACGGACAGGGTCGGGGCTACACCTTC. This translates into CATDGQGRGYTF.

A few counts support this clonotype. V is TRBV6-1 and J is TRBJ2-5, with D possibly being TRBD2 (7 bases). The V end lost 5 bases, the J end lost 4 bases, and 17 bases lay between the germline ends. CDR3 length equals 15 residues. Germline V gene data show CDR1 as MNHNS and CDR2 as SASEGT. The CDR3, as DNA: TGTGCCAGCAGTCCCCAGGGGAGGGGGGGAGAGACCCAGTACTTC. As protein: CASSPQGRGGETQYF.

V usage is TRBV29-1 and J usage is TRBJ1-4; weak D call: TRBD1 (5 bases). The CDR3 extends over 13 amino acids. Trimming cost V 4 bases and J 5 bases, with 11 bases left between them. CDR1 is SQVTM and CDR2 is ANQGSEA in the germline V gene. The CDR3 DNA sequence: TGCAGCGTTGGAGGGGCGCAAAATGAAAAACTGTTTTTT. Protein product: CSVGGAQNEKLFF.

The chain couples TRBV28 to TRBJ2-7; D may be TRBD2 (6 bases). Trimming stripped 6 bases from V and 3 bases from J, with 9 bases between. Germline values: CDR1 MDHEN, CDR2 SYDVKM. The CDR3 sequence is 12 residues long. CDR3 in DNA: TGTGCCAGCAGCCCGGGGGTCTACGAGCAGTACGTC. Protein: CASSPGVYEQYV.

Concerning this clonotype itself: A read error may be the cause here, since a much bigger clone is one base away. The chain is built from TRBV30 and TRBJ1-5; D call uncertain. V was trimmed by 2 bases and J by 12 bases, leaving 14 bases between them. CDR1 and CDR2 from the germline V gene are GTSNPN and SVGIG (reference sequence). The CDR3 loop spans 12 amino acids. The CDR3 DNA reads TGTGCCTGGAGTCCGGATTTCGGGCACCAGCATTTT. Protein product: CAWSPDFGHQHF.

This sequence joins TRBV19 and TRBJ2-4; weak D call: TRBD2 (6 bases). Trimming removed 4 bases at V and 0 bases at J, with 19 bases between. Looked up from germline, CDR1 is LNHDA and CDR2 is SQIVND (reference sequence). The CDR3 loop spans 18 amino acids. CDR3 protein: CASSTGRLVWRAKNIQYF. The CDR3 DNA sequence: TGTGCCAGTAGTACCGGGAGACTAGTTTGGAGAGCCAAAAACATTCAGTACTTC.

This clonotype was counted ten times or more. The chain links TRBV7-2 to TRBJ2-4; 7 bases align to TRBD2. The CDR3 contains 15 residues. Germline assignment: CDR1 SGHTA and CDR2 FQGNSA. Germline trimming cut 1 base from V and 6 bases from J; bases unmatched to any gene: 6. The CDR3 protein is CASSLEVTGGNIQYF. CDR3 DNA sequence: TGTGCCAGCAGCTTAGAAGTGACGGGGGGAAACATTCAGTACTTC.

This clonotype was seen more than once but under ten times. The chain employs TRBV7-9 and TRBJ2-3; a possible D gene is TRBD1 (6 bases). With 1 base removed from V and 7 bases from J, the gap between germline ends came to 12 bases. The CDR3 totals 14 residues. Germline V gene sequence: CDR1 SEHNR, CDR2 FQNEAQ (reference sequence). The CDR3: CASSLVGTTNTQYF. The CDR3 DNA sequence: TGTGCCAGCAGCTTAGTAGGGACAACGAATACGCAGTATTTT.

The chain employs TRBV11-2 and TRBJ2-7; TRBD2 agrees at 7 bases. The V gene end was trimmed by 0 bases and the J gene end by 2 bases; junction bases not matched to a gene: 7. The CDR3 has 16 amino acids. The germline gives CDR1 SGHAT, CDR2 FQNNGV. The CDR3 nucleotides read TGTGCCAGCAGCTTAGATTTAAGCGGGAAACCCTACGAGCAGTACTTC. Translated: CASSLDLSGKPYEQYF.

This clonotype was counted many times. This CDR3 is CAWSVQGETQYF. The CDR3 bases are TGTGCCTGGAGTGTACAGGGTGAGACCCAGTACTTC. The genes are TRBV30 and TRBJ2-5; D possibly corresponds to TRBD1 (6 bases). The CDR3 has 12 residues. The germline CDR1 and CDR2 sequences are GTSNPN and SVGIG (reference sequence). The germline V and J ends were trimmed by 0 bases and 5 bases, with 7 bases remaining between them. The full variable domain, its missing parts supplied by reference TRBV30 and TRBJ2-5, is SQTIHQWPATLVQPVGSPLSLECTVEGTSNPNLYWYRQAAGRGLQLLFYSVGIGQISSEVPQNLSASRPQDRQFILSSKKLLLSDSGFYLCAWSVQGETQYFGPGTRLLVL.